These T cell receptor beta chains were read from a single sample in a study of response to subunit inactivated influenza vaccine. TCRdb itself ran the RT-PCR reads through MiXCR, one entry per CDR3 protein. The table records under 950,000 distinct CDR3 sequences, about 20% of them present only once. The source material was PBMCs from blood, sampled 5 days after vaccination. The receptor set was obtained from a man over 45 who received an inactivated influenza vaccine. Each CDR3 is given with its conserved first and last residue. The D gene is left open where the match is weak. The listing skips clone size in some rows; elsewhere it reads once, few, many or a size class.

D,size,J,V,DNA,CDR3
-,few,TRBJ2-7,TRBV27,TGTGCCAGCAGTCCCCCTTCGCCCCGCTACGAGCAGTACTTC,CASSPPSPRYEQYF
TRBD1,-,TRBJ2-7,TRBV11-1,TGTGCCAGCAGCCACTGGGCACAGGGGATTTACGAGCAGTACTTC,CASSHWAQGIYEQYF
TRBD2,-,TRBJ2-5,TRBV5-6,TGTGCCAGCAGCTTGACTAGCGGGATGGAGACCCAGTACTTC,CASSLTSGMETQYF
-,-,TRBJ2-1,TRBV7-2,TGTGCCAGCAGCTTAGATGTGGGGCAGTTCTTC,CASSLDVGQFF
TRBD2,few,TRBJ2-1,TRBV5-6,TGTGCCAGCAGCTTGTCCGAGCGGGGGTGGTACAATGAGCAGTTCTTC,CASSLSERGWYNEQFF
TRBD1,few,TRBJ2-1,TRBV30,TGTGCCTGGAGTGGGGGGACAGGCAATGAGCAGTTCTTC,CAWSGGTGNEQFF
-,many,TRBJ1-6,TRBV6-5,TGTGCCAGCAGTTACTCGAATTTAGGGGTATATAATTCACCCCTCCACTTT,CASSYSNLGVYNSPLHF
TRBD1,-,TRBJ2-2,TRBV27,TGTGCCAGCAGTGGGTCGGACAGGGCCCCCGGGGAGCTGTTTTTT,CASSGSDRAPGELFF
-,-,TRBJ2-3,TRBV20-1,TGCAGTGCTAGACGTTCAGGGGCACGCACAGATACGCAGTATTTT,CSARRSGARTDTQYF
TRBD1,-,TRBJ1-5,TRBV10-3,TGTGCCACCAGGGGACAGGGAGGCAGCAATCAGCCCCAGCATTTT,CATRGQGGSNQPQHF
TRBD2,many,TRBJ2-7,TRBV28,TGTGCCAGCGGGACTAGCGGCTACGAGCAGTACTTC,CASGTSGYEQYF
-,-,TRBJ2-3,TRBV5-5,TGTGCCAGCGTCTTGAGCGGCACAGATACGCAGTATTTT,CASVLSGTDTQYF
TRBD2,few,TRBJ2-5,TRBV5-1,TGCGCCAGCAGCCTCCCCCCGGAGGGCGGGAGGGCAAAAGAGACCCAGTACTTC,CASSLPPEGGRAKETQYF
TRBD1,-,TRBJ1-1,TRBV12-3/TRBV12-4,TGTGCCAGCAGTTCTCGACAGGGAGGTGAAGCTTTCTTT,CASSSRQGGEAFF
-,few,TRBJ2-5,TRBV13,TGTGCCAGCAGCTTACCTTCAAAAGAGACCCAGTACTTC,CASSLPSKETQYF
TRBD2,-,TRBJ2-1,TRBV7-2,TGTGCCAGCAGCCCGGGACTAGCGGGGGGTTCCTACAATGAGCAGTTCTTC,CASSPGLAGGSYNEQFF
TRBD2,-,TRBJ2-1,TRBV11-2,TGTGCCAGCAGCCTTGGCGGGGGGCTGAAAAGTGAGCAGTTCTTC,CASSLGGGLKSEQFF
-,few,TRBJ1-5,TRBV20-1,TGCAGTGCTCTCTCGTCGGGGGGCAATCAGCCCCAGCATTTT,CSALSSGGNQPQHF